A selection of T cell receptor beta chains follows, all from one sample in a study of cytomegalovirus exposure and HLA in healthy donors. TCRdb's table, derived via immunoSEQ multiplex PCR, lists solely in-frame clones and lacks some. Seen here are some 150,000 clones, roughly 76% observed once, and the top ten hold more than 3%. Source material: PBMCs. All receptors come from a man between 18 and 29 years old in good health and CMV-seronegative. Both conserved end residues are part of each CDR3. The order of the fields is V gene, J gene, CDR3 length, clone size, D gene, CDR3 protein, CDR3 DNA. A D gene is named only where the DNA matches it firmly. Only part of the rows carry a size: once, few, many, or a class if the clone is expanded.

TRBV5-1	TRBJ2-5	16	NA	TRBD1	CASSLVGTGAQETQYF	TGCGCCAGCAGCTTGGTAGGGACAGGGGCACAAGAGACCCAGTACTTC
TRBV5-1	TRBJ1-2	14	NA	TRBD1	CASSAGTGPYGYTF	TGCGCCAGCAGCGCGGGGACAGGACCCTATGGCTACACCTTC
TRBV6-5	TRBJ2-2	14	NA	NA	CASSRRQNTGELFF	TGTGCCAGCAGTCGTCGACAGAACACCGGGGAGCTGTTTTTT
TRBV7-2	TRBJ2-5	14	NA	NA	CASSLVVRQETQYF	TGTGCCAGCAGCTTAGTGGTCAGACAAGAGACCCAGTACTTC
TRBV6-1	TRBJ2-1	13	NA	TRBD2	CATEGLREGTQFF	TGTGCCACAGAGGGGCTGCGGGAGGGGACGCAGTTCTTC
TRBV28	TRBJ2-6	15	NA	TRBD1	CASTGGESGANVLTF	TGTGCCAGTACAGGGGGCGAATCAGGGGCCAACGTCCTGACTTTC
TRBV7-5	TRBJ1-5	16	NA	NA	CVRSLAPDRGNQPQHF	TGTGTCAGAAGCTTAGCCCCGGACAGGGGCAATCAGCCCCAGCATTTT
TRBV6-6	TRBJ2-1	14	NA	NA	CASSSAWSYNEQFF	TGTGCCAGCAGTTCCGCGTGGAGTTACAATGAGCAGTTCTTC
TRBV29-1	TRBJ2-7	14	NA	TRBD1	CSVEEGQGGHEQYF	TGCAGCGTTGAAGAGGGACAGGGTGGTCACGAGCAGTACTTC
TRBV4-2	TRBJ2-7	13	once	NA	CASGVDVGNEQYF	TGTGCCAGCGGTGTGGACGTCGGGAACGAGCAGTACTTC
TRBV5-1	TRBJ2-1	14	NA	TRBD1	CASSYLTGGNEQFF	TGCGCCAGCAGCTACCTGACAGGGGGCAATGAGCAGTTCTTC
TRBV18	TRBJ2-5	15	NA	TRBD1	CASSPRQGKGETQYF	TGTGCCAGCTCACCCCGACAGGGGAAAGGAGAGACCCAGTACTTC
TRBV15	TRBJ1-1	13	NA	NA	CATVDRTNTEAFF	TGTGCCACCGTCGACAGGACGAACACTGAAGCTTTCTTT
TRBV28	TRBJ2-2	15	once	NA	CASSSPGGNTGELFF	TGTGCCAGCAGTTCACCGGGTGGGAACACCGGGGAGCTGTTTTTT
TRBV10-1	TRBJ2-4	16	NA	TRBD2	CASSEFREGAKNIQYF	TGCGCCAGCAGTGAATTTAGGGAGGGGGCCAAAAACATTCAGTACTTC
TRBV7-8	TRBJ1-1	13	NA	NA	CASSLQAETEAFF	TGTGCCAGCAGCCTACAGGCGGAAACTGAAGCTTTCTTT
TRBV10-1	TRBJ2-7	14	NA	NA	CASSESRDGYEQYF	TGCGCCAGCAGTGAGTCCAGGGATGGTTACGAGCAGTACTTC
TRBV7-3	TRBJ2-7	13	NA	NA	CASSLIHGHEQYF	TGTGCCAGCAGCTTAATTCATGGCCACGAGCAGTACTTC
TRBV7-2	TRBJ1-3	15	few	TRBD1	CASSEYRGPGNTIYF	TGTGCCAGCAGCGAATACAGGGGGCCGGGAAACACCATATATTTT
TRBV27	TRBJ1-1	14	NA	TRBD1	CASSGDRGTYEAFF	TGTGCCAGCAGCGGGGACAGGGGCACCTATGAAGCTTTCTTT
TRBV25-1	TRBJ2-1	15	NA	TRBD1	CASSEGTELYNEQFF	TGTGCCAGCAGTGAAGGGACAGAGTTATACAATGAGCAGTTCTTC
TRBV10-2	TRBJ1-1	13	NA	NA	CASSTGMNTEAFF	TGCGCCAGCAGTACAGGTATGAACACTGAAGCTTTCTTT
TRBV2	TRBJ2-2	12	NA	NA	CASTLDTGELFF	TGTGCCAGCACCCTCGACACCGGGGAGCTGTTTTTT
TRBV2	TRBJ2-3	14	NA	NA	CASRYDTGTDTQYF	TGTGCCAGCAGATACGACACCGGCACAGATACGCAGTATTTT
TRBV9	TRBJ1-1	13	few	NA	CASSVELRGEAFF	TGTGCCAGCAGCGTAGAGCTCCGGGGTGAAGCTTTCTTT
TRBV5-1	TRBJ2-1	16	NA	TRBD2	CASSLDGTSGGGEQFF	TGCGCCAGCAGCTTGGACGGGACTAGCGGGGGTGGTGAGCAGTTCTTC
TRBV28	TRBJ1-5	15	NA	TRBD1	CASSFPTGGPQPQHF	TGTGCCAGCAGTTTCCCGACAGGGGGCCCTCAGCCCCAGCATTTT
TRBV29-1	TRBJ2-3	12	few	NA	CSAESFTDTQYF	TGCAGCGCCGAGAGTTTCACAGATACGCAGTATTTT